This TCR beta chain was captured in a study of PD-1 blockade in classical Hodgkin lymphoma. Across the study: Treatment was intravenous nivolumab, 3 mg/kg every 2 weeks, until progression.

Notes on the study in general: Diversity in CD4+ TCRs, unlike that measured in CD8+ TCRs, had risen significantly by C4D1. The study reported lower baseline TCR diversity in newly diagnosed patients than in healthy donors.

Trimming took off 0 bases at V and 0 bases at J, with 12 bases between the two ends. CDR3 length: 17 amino acids. Germline-derived CDR1 and CDR2 are LGHNA and YSLEER. Every patient had relapsed following autologous stem cell transplantation, and cohorts differed in brentuximab vedotin exposure. Isolation of CD4+ T cells from thawed PBMCs was performed by magnetic negative selection. A word on this clone: The antigen is undetermined.

Using immunoSEQ multiplex PCR, the repertoire was profiled, and TCRdb retains in-frame clones only, with some absent. This sample yields fewer than 8,000 clones, of which about four fifths are seen a single time; around 4% belongs to the top ten. This clonotype was sampled from a human donor with classical Hodgkin lymphoma. Specimen: CD4+ T cells from blood, collected at baseline. V and J are TRBV4-3 and TRBJ1-5; no clear D. CDR3: CASSQDRYGDSNQPQHF. DNA of the CDR3: TGCGCCAGCAGCCAAGATCGATACGGGGATAGCAATCAGCCCCAGCATTTT.